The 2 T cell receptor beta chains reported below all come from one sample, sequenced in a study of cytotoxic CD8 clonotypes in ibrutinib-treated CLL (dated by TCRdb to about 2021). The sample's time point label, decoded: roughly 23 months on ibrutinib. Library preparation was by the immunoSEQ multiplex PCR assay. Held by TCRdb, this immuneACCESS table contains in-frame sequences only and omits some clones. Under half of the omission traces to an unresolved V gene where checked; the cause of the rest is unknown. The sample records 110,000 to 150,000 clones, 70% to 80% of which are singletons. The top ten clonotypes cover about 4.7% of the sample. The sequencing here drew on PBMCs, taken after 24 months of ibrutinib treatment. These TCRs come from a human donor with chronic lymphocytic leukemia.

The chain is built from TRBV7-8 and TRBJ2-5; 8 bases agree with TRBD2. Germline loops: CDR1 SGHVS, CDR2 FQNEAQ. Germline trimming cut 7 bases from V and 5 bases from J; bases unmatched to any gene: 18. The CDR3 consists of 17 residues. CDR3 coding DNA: TGTGCCAGCACCCCCGCCCCCGGGGGGGCGGCCCCCGAGACCCAGTACTTC. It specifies CASTPAPGGAAPETQYF.

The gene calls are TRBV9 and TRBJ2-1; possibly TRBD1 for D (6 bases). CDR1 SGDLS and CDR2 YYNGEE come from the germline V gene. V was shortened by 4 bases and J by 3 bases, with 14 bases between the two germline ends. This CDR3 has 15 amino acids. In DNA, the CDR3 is TGTGCCAGCAGCCCCCGGGACAACTACTACAATGAGCAGTTCTTC. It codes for CASSPRDNYYNEQFF.